The clone carrying this T cell receptor beta chain came up a few times. Its cognate antigen is unknown. Patients with ophthalmopathy all had a Clinical Activity Score of at least 3, a NOSPECS grade of at least 4 and duration under 3 months. Pregnant or lactating patients were excluded, as were those with uncontrolled infection or other autoimmune disease. This specimen belongs to a study of T cells in Graves' hyperthyroidism and ophthalmopathy. RNA transcripts yielded amplified TCR beta CDR3 regions. RT-PCR in the first round (using the HTBI primer set) targeted the TCR CDR3. One entry per CDR3 protein, called by TCRdb with MiXCR from the multiplex PCR reads. The sample consists of 490,000 or so distinct CDR3 sequences, 20% to 25% of them appearing once. This CDR3 contains 15 residues. Germline values: CDR1 MNHEY, CDR2 SMNVEV (reference sequence). With V trimmed by 3 bases and J by 4 bases, 1 base remained unmatched.

Regarding the study as a whole: The authors' 13 V-J model separated ophthalmopathy from stable hyperthyroidism.

Sequencing input: blood. This TCR came from a woman between 65 and 79 years old with Graves' ophthalmopathy. The chain links TRBV27 to TRBJ2-1; 12 nucleotides agree with TRBD2. CDR3 sequence (DNA): TGTGCCAGCAGTTTCACTAGCGGGAGGTACAATGAGCAGTTCTTC. Translating it yields CASSFTSGRYNEQFF.